These 15 T cell receptor beta chains were all obtained from the same sample, sequenced in a study of T cells expressing NK-cell markers. TCRdb re-called the 5' RACE reads, yielding one record per CDR3 amino acid sequence without DNA. This listing includes 250,000 to 300,000 distinct CDR3 sequences. The sequencing sample was made of blood T cells: a sorted CD56 or NKG2C T cell subset, CD4+ or CD8+ T cells, or bulk PBMC T cells (not recorded which). Receptor source: a man between 18 and 29 years old in good health.

The rearrangement links TRBV3-1 to TRBJ1-2; there is no DNA to check the TCRdb D call of TRBD1. This CDR3 is built from 13 residues. Germline V gene lookup returns CDR1 LGHDT and CDR2 YNNKEL (reference sequence). This chain's CDR3 is CASSQDRVYGYTF.

V gene TRBV10-1 combines with J gene TRBJ1-5. The CDR3 has 13 residues. CDR1 and CDR2 (germline): WNHNN, SYGVQD (reference sequence). The CDR3 is CASSSVSNQPQHF.

The gene calls are TRBV6-2 or TRBV6-3 and TRBJ2-7; with no DNA, the TCRdb D assignment of TRBD1 cannot be verified. The germline V gene encodes CDR1 MNHEY and CDR2 SVGEGT. This CDR3 spans 16 amino acids. The CDR3 loop reads CASSYEDGPRLYEQYF.

The gene calls are TRBV20-1 and TRBJ2-1; without DNA, the TCRdb call of TRBD1 cannot be checked. Germline-derived CDR1 and CDR2 are DFQATT and SNEGSKA (reference sequence). This CDR3 region has 18 residues. The CDR3: CSAGSVERTGRLSSEQFF.

This rearrangement joins TRBV12-3 or TRBV12-4 to TRBJ2-7; the TRBD1 assignment by TCRdb is unverifiable without DNA. This CDR3 comprises 15 residues. CDR3 region: CASRPRTGRSYEQYF.

The genes are TRBV24-1 and TRBJ2-2; absent DNA, TCRdb's TRBD2 call cannot be checked. Germline loops: CDR1 KGHDR, CDR2 SFDVKD. The CDR3 loop spans 18 amino acids. The CDR3: CATSKLAGGLRHTGELFF.

The rearrangement joins TRBV6-1 to TRBJ2-5. In germline, CDR1 is MNHNS, CDR2 SASEGT. The CDR3 contains 14 residues. The CDR3 spells CASRVERYQETQYF.

V gene TRBV19 combines with J gene TRBJ1-3; TCRdb picks TRBD1, but there is no DNA to check that call. From germline, CDR1 is LNHDA and CDR2 SQIVND (reference sequence). This CDR3 comprises 16 residues. The CDR3: CASSLTGAITGNTIYF.

The V gene is TRBV12-3 or TRBV12-4, the J gene TRBJ2-5. CDR3 length: 15 amino acids. CDR3 residues: CASSSSGTFQETQYF.

The chain links TRBV12-3 or TRBV12-4 to TRBJ2-7; no DNA is available, so the TRBD1 call from TCRdb remains unchecked. This CDR3 has 15 residues. The CDR3: CASSPGGQGIYEQYF.

The chain recombines TRBV20-1 with TRBJ1-2. CDR1 and CDR2 (germline): DFQATT, SNEGSKA (reference sequence). The CDR3 runs 11 residues. CDR3 region: CTGPPSGGYTF.

This chain links TRBV20-1 with TRBJ2-7; TCRdb's D call, TRBD2, is unchecked because there is no DNA. Germline V gene lookup returns CDR1 DFQATT and CDR2 SNEGSKA (reference sequence). The CDR3 spans 14 residues. CDR3 sequence: CSATPGLASYEQYF.

The chain couples TRBV20-1 to TRBJ2-3. The CDR3 runs to 15 residues. Per germline, CDR1 DFQATT and CDR2 SNEGSKA (reference sequence). The CDR3 sequence: CSARDTSVSTDTQYF.

The chain combines TRBV24-1 with TRBJ2-3; absent DNA, TCRdb's TRBD1 call cannot be checked. This CDR3 comprises 14 residues. The germline V gene encodes CDR1 KGHDR and CDR2 SFDVKD. The CDR3: CATSEPGPTDTQYF.

The rearrangement uses TRBV7-2 and TRBJ2-1. The CDR3 has 15 amino acids. CDR1 SGHTA and CDR2 FQGNSA come from the germline V gene. The chain's CDR3 is CASSRPHGAYNEQFF.